The rows below give T cell receptor beta chains drawn from one sample of a study of T cells in Graves' hyperthyroidism and ophthalmopathy. In TCRdb, the multiplex PCR reads were re-called with MiXCR into one record per CDR3 protein. This table has around 530,000 distinct CDR3 sequences, approximately 17% appearing once. Sequencing used blood. These receptors were collected from a woman younger than 35 with Graves' ophthalmopathy. CDR3s include the opening cysteine and the closing phenylalanine or tryptophan. The order of the fields is V gene, J gene, clone size, D gene, CDR3 DNA, CDR3 protein. A D gene is named only where the DNA matches it firmly. Rows give clone size only sometimes, using once, few, many, or a class for an expanded clone.

V gene: TRBV28; J gene: TRBJ1-2; clone size: many; D gene: -; CDR3 DNA: TGTGCCAGCAGTTTGGACGGTGACCCTTCCTCTTACTATGGCTACACCTTC; CDR3 protein: CASSLDGDPSSYYGYTF
V gene: TRBV27; J gene: TRBJ1-2; clone size: -; D gene: -; CDR3 DNA: TGTGCCAGCAGCCCGAGATCCACGGGGGTCTATGGCTACACCTTC; CDR3 protein: CASSPRSTGVYGYTF
V gene: TRBV2; J gene: TRBJ2-2; clone size: -; D gene: TRBD1; CDR3 DNA: TGTGCCAGCAGTCCGGGACAGGGTCTAACCGGGGAGCTGTTTTTT; CDR3 protein: CASSPGQGLTGELFF
V gene: TRBV12-3/TRBV12-4; J gene: TRBJ1-3; clone size: -; D gene: TRBD1; CDR3 DNA: TGTGCCAGCAGTTCTGACAGGGGGCGCAACACCATATATTTT; CDR3 protein: CASSSDRGRNTIYF
V gene: TRBV7-2; J gene: TRBJ2-3; clone size: many; D gene: TRBD2; CDR3 DNA: TGTGCCAGCAGCTTATCGACTAGCGGGGGCTCAGATACGCAGTATTTT; CDR3 protein: CASSLSTSGGSDTQYF
V gene: TRBV6-1; J gene: TRBJ2-4; clone size: -; D gene: -; CDR3 DNA: TGTGCCAGCATGACTCAGCCGTCGGGAAACATTCAGTACTTC; CDR3 protein: CASMTQPSGNIQYF
V gene: TRBV5-5; J gene: TRBJ1-1; clone size: -; D gene: -; CDR3 DNA: TGTGCCAGCAGCTGGGGGCGTGGGAAATACACTGAAGCTTTCTTT; CDR3 protein: CASSWGRGKYTEAFF
V gene: TRBV20-1; J gene: TRBJ1-5; clone size: -; D gene: TRBD1; CDR3 DNA: TGCAGTGCCTCCGGGACAGGGGGAATCAGCAATCAGCCCCAGCATTTT; CDR3 protein: CSASGTGGISNQPQHF
V gene: TRBV3-1; J gene: TRBJ1-1; clone size: -; D gene: -; CDR3 DNA: TGTGCCAGCAGCCAAGTGGGAGGGGTGATGAACACTGAAGCTTTCTTT; CDR3 protein: CASSQVGGVMNTEAFF
V gene: TRBV6-2/TRBV6-3; J gene: TRBJ1-4; clone size: few; D gene: -; CDR3 DNA: TGTGCCAGCAGTACCTCGACGAGGGGAGCAACTAATGAAAAACTGTTTTTT; CDR3 protein: CASSTSTRGATNEKLFF
V gene: TRBV5-4; J gene: TRBJ2-7; clone size: -; D gene: -; CDR3 DNA: TGTGCCAGCAGCTTGGATACGGACGAGCAGTACTTC; CDR3 protein: CASSLDTDEQYF
V gene: TRBV20-1; J gene: TRBJ1-2; clone size: few; D gene: -; CDR3 DNA: TGCAGTGCTAGACTTCCTGGCTATGGCTACACCTTC; CDR3 protein: CSARLPGYGYTF
V gene: TRBV9; J gene: TRBJ2-1; clone size: few; D gene: -; CDR3 DNA: TGTGCCAGCAGCGCCACTGAGGGATCCTACAATGAGCAGTTCTTC; CDR3 protein: CASSATEGSYNEQFF
V gene: TRBV11-1; J gene: TRBJ2-1; clone size: many; D gene: TRBD2; CDR3 DNA: TGTGCCAGCAGCTCACTGCGGGGGGGCAATGAGCAGTTCTTC; CDR3 protein: CASSSLRGGNEQFF
V gene: TRBV5-1; J gene: TRBJ2-1; clone size: many; D gene: -; CDR3 DNA: TGCGCCAGCAGCTTGGATCGGACCGCGCAGCAGTTCTTC; CDR3 protein: CASSLDRTAQQFF
V gene: TRBV14; J gene: TRBJ2-1; clone size: many; D gene: -; CDR3 DNA: TGTGCCAGCAGCAGGGACCCTTACTCCTACAATGAGCAGTTCTTC; CDR3 protein: CASSRDPYSYNEQFF
V gene: TRBV20-1; J gene: TRBJ2-3; clone size: many; D gene: -; CDR3 DNA: TGCAGTGCTAGAGGAACGAGGTGGGATACGCAGTATTTT; CDR3 protein: CSARGTRWDTQYF
V gene: TRBV20-1; J gene: TRBJ2-3; clone size: -; D gene: TRBD2; CDR3 DNA: TGCAGTGCTAGTCGCGGGGGTGCAGATACGCAGTATTTT; CDR3 protein: CSASRGGADTQYF
V gene: TRBV6-5; J gene: TRBJ1-2; clone size: many; D gene: -; CDR3 DNA: TGTGCCAGCAGTTACTCGCGGGACGTTGGCTACACCTTC; CDR3 protein: CASSYSRDVGYTF
V gene: TRBV18; J gene: TRBJ1-2; clone size: many; D gene: TRBD1; CDR3 DNA: TGTGCCAGCTCACCGGGGACAGAGAGTGGCTACACCTTC; CDR3 protein: CASSPGTESGYTF
V gene: TRBV6-1; J gene: TRBJ2-2; clone size: -; D gene: -; CDR3 DNA: TGTGCCAGCCGGTGGTTCGCAGGCACTAACACCGGGGAGCTGTTTTTT; CDR3 protein: CASRWFAGTNTGELFF
V gene: TRBV20-1; J gene: TRBJ1-6; clone size: -; D gene: -; CDR3 DNA: TGCAGTGCTAGGAGGGTGGGGACCTATAATTCACCCCTCCACTTT; CDR3 protein: CSARRVGTYNSPLHF
V gene: TRBV4-3; J gene: TRBJ2-5; clone size: -; D gene: TRBD2; CDR3 DNA: TGCGCCAGCAGCGACGCGACTAGCGAATCAAAAGAGACCCAGTACTTC; CDR3 protein: CASSDATSESKETQYF
V gene: TRBV5-1; J gene: TRBJ2-5; clone size: many; D gene: -; CDR3 DNA: TGTGCCAGCAGCTCCACCCAAGAGACCCAGTACTTC; CDR3 protein: CASSSTQETQYF
V gene: TRBV2; J gene: TRBJ1-2; clone size: -; D gene: -; CDR3 DNA: TGTGCCAGCAGTTATAACAGGGACGGCTACACCTTC; CDR3 protein: CASSYNRDGYTF
V gene: TRBV20-1; J gene: TRBJ2-5; clone size: many; D gene: TRBD1; CDR3 DNA: TGCAGTGCAGCCGTGGGGACAGCTCAAGAGACCCAGTACTTC; CDR3 protein: CSAAVGTAQETQYF
V gene: TRBV24-1; J gene: TRBJ1-2; clone size: many; D gene: -; CDR3 DNA: TGTGCCACCAGTGATTTGCGGGGCTATGGCTACACCTTC; CDR3 protein: CATSDLRGYGYTF
V gene: TRBV30; J gene: TRBJ2-7; clone size: many; D gene: -; CDR3 DNA: TGTGCCTGGAGTCTGCAGGGCCCTTACGAGCAGTACTTC; CDR3 protein: CAWSLQGPYEQYF